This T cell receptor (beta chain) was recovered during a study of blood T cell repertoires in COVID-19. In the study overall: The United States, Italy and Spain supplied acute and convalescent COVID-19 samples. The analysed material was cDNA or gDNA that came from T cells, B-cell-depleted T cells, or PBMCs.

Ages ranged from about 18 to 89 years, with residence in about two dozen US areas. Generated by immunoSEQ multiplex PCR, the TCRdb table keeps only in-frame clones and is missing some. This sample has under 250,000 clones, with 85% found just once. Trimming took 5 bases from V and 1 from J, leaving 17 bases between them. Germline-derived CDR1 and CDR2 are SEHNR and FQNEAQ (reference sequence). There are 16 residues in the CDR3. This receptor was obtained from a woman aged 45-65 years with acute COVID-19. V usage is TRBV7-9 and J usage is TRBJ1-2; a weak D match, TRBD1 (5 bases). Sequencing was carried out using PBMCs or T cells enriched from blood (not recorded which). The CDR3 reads CASSLGYGGINYGYTF. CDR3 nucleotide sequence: TGTGCCAGCAGCCTAGGGTACGGGGGGATTAACTATGGCTACACCTTC.